Shown below are 18 T cell receptor beta chains from a single sample sequenced in a study of blood T cell repertoires in COVID-19. Profiling relied on immunoSEQ multiplex PCR, and the TCRdb table lists in-frame clones only, not all of them. The table shows under 300,000 clones, with approximately 89% occurring only once. The sample comprised peripheral blood. The receptors were sampled from a woman aged 40 to 50 who had recovered from COVID-19.

V usage is TRBV16 and J usage is TRBJ2-2; tentatively, D is TRBD2 (5 bases). CDR3 length: 15 residues. V lost 0 bases, J lost 4 bases, and 9 bases lay in between. CDR1 KGHSY and CDR2 FQNENV come from the germline V gene. CDR3 region: CASSQSQRGTGELFF. DNA for the CDR3: TGTGCCAGCAGCCAATCTCAACGGGGCACCGGGGAGCTGTTTTTT.

This chain connects TRBV9 to TRBJ2-5; D possibly corresponds to TRBD2 (6 bases). This CDR3 is 15 amino acids long. The V end lost 0 bases, the J end lost 2 bases, and 11 bases lay between the germline ends. The germline gives CDR1 SGDLS, CDR2 YYNGEE. The DNA for the CDR3 is TGTGCCAGCAGCGTAGACCCGGGACTGCAAGAGACCCAGTACTTC. It is translated as CASSVDPGLQETQYF.

V gene TRBV6-5 combines with J gene TRBJ2-7; 8 nucleotides agree with TRBD2. The CDR3 totals 15 residues. Germline V gene data show CDR1 as MNHEY and CDR2 as SVGAGI. The V and J ends lost 6 bases and 5 bases, in that order; junction bases with no gene match: 12. CDR3 sequence: CASSPPGGRSDEQYF. The CDR3 DNA follows: TGTGCCAGCAGCCCCCCGGGAGGGCGCTCGGACGAGCAGTACTTC.

The chain links TRBV6-2 or TRBV6-3 to TRBJ2-7; D is perhaps TRBD1 (5 bases). The CDR3 spans 13 residues. From germline, CDR1 is MNHEY and CDR2 SVGEGT. Trimming removed 2 bases from V and 4 bases from J, with 9 bases in between. CDR3 residues: CASSYDRAYEQYV. The CDR3 region has the DNA TGTGCCAGCAGTTACGACAGAGCTTACGAGCAGTACGTC.

DNA of the CDR3: TGTGCCAGCAGCTTATACGGGACAGCTAATGAAAAACTGTTTTTT. Residues: CASSLYGTANEKLFF. The V call is TRBV7-9, the J call TRBJ1-4; 7 nucleotides align to TRBD1. The CDR3 is 15 residues long. V was pared by 2 bases and J by 3 bases, with 3 bases of the junction left unmatched. Germline loops: CDR1 SEHNR, CDR2 FQNEAQ (reference sequence).

The gene calls are TRBV18 and TRBJ2-3, with TRBD1 matching over 7 bases. The J segment lost 1 base and the V segment lost 3 bases, leaving 10 bases of the junction unmatched. Germline V lookup: CDR1 KGHSH, CDR2 LQKENI. This CDR3 region has 17 residues. CDR3 residues: CASSPLTTGFRTDTQYF. The CDR3 DNA reads TGTGCCAGCTCACCCCTCACGACAGGGTTTCGCACAGATACGCAGTATTTT. The variable domain in full, with the rest retrieved from reference TRBV18 and TRBJ2-3, is NAGVMQNPRHLVRRRGQEARLRCSPMKGHSHVYWYRQLPEEGLKFMVYLQKENIIDESGMPKERFSAEFPKEGPSILRIQQVVRGDSAAYFCASSPLTTGFRTDTQYFGPGTRLTVL.

This clone was seen a handful of times. V and J are TRBV2 and TRBJ2-1; possible D gene TRBD2, 5 bases. The CDR3 has 14 amino acids. V lost 8 bases and J lost 0, with 11 bases in between. Germline V gene sequence: CDR1 SNHLY, CDR2 FYNNEI. DNA of the CDR3: TGTGCCAGCCGAGAGGCGGGCTCCTACAATGAGCAGTTCTTC. Residues: CASREAGSYNEQFF.

This clone appeared once. The chain recombines TRBV4-1 with TRBJ2-1; D unresolved. V lost 0 bases and J lost 7, with 10 bases in between. The V gene's germline CDR1 is MGHRA and CDR2 YSYEKL. CDR3 length: 14 amino acids. The CDR3 sequence: CASSQDELTNEQFF. DNA for the CDR3: TGCGCCAGCAGCCAAGACGAGCTCACTAATGAGCAGTTCTTC.

The J gene is TRBJ2-2, the V gene TRBV5-4; D may be TRBD1 (6 bases). The CDR3 spans 15 residues. Trimming cost V 4 bases and J 0 bases, with 10 bases left between them. The germline V gene encodes CDR1 SGHNT and CDR2 YYREEE (reference sequence). In DNA, the CDR3 is TGTGCCAGCAGCCCGGGACACTCGAACACCGGGGAGCTGTTTTTT. Translated: CASSPGHSNTGELFF.

The chain uses TRBV19 and TRBJ2-4; D gene unclear. CDR1 and CDR2 (germline): LNHDA, SQIVND (reference sequence). V was trimmed by 6 bases and J by 0 bases, leaving 6 bases between them. There are 13 residues in the CDR3. The CDR3 loop reads CASRQLAKNIQYF. The CDR3 nucleotides are TGTGCCAGTAGGCAACTAGCCAAAAACATTCAGTACTTC.

The chain combines TRBV28 with TRBJ1-2; D not certain. V was cut by 3 bases and J by 1 base, with 3 bases left in between. This CDR3 region has 12 residues. Germline V gene sequence: CDR1 MDHEN, CDR2 SYDVKM. The CDR3 region has the DNA TGTGCCAGCAGTTTTCTTAACTATGGCTACACCTTC. This codes for CASSFLNYGYTF.

In this sample, this clone turned up a few times. This chain links TRBV6-1 with TRBJ1-1; 10 bases are shared with TRBD1. The trim removed 4 bases at V and 4 bases at J, leaving 6 bases unmatched. The CDR3 is 15 amino acids. Germline V gene data show CDR1 as MNHNS and CDR2 as SASEGT. Written as DNA, the CDR3 is TGTGCCAGCAGTGCAGCGACAGGGGGCGGCACTGAAGCTTTCTTT. Translating gives CASSAATGGGTEAFF.

This chain connects TRBV3-1 (or the pseudogene TRBV3-2) to TRBJ1-2, with D unresolved. Germline CDR1 and CDR2: LGHDT and YNNKEL (reference sequence). The CDR3 loop spans 15 amino acids. V gave up 1 base and J gave up 4 bases, with 13 bases separating them. CDR3 nucleotides: TGTGCCAGCAGCCAAGTCGTCGGGGTTGGCTATGGCTACACCTTC. It specifies CASSQVVGVGYGYTF.

The V gene is TRBV5-1, the J gene TRBJ2-5; 9 bases match TRBD2. V was pared by 5 bases and J by 1 base, with 9 bases of the junction left unmatched. CDR1 and CDR2 from the germline V gene are SGHRS and YFSETQ. This CDR3 region has 16 residues. CDR3 region: CASSSGTSLLQETQYF. CDR3 nucleotides: TGCGCCAGCAGTTCCGGGACTAGCCTACTCCAAGAGACCCAGTACTTC.

V is TRBV6-1 and J is TRBJ1-3; D is undetermined. The CDR3 has 15 amino acids. Germline V gene data show CDR1 as MNHNS and CDR2 as SASEGT. Trimming took 1 base from V and 8 from J, leaving 15 bases between them. The CDR3 coding sequence is TGTGCCAGCAGTGAAGGAGGGTCCCTCCGGTACACCATATATTTT. This encodes CASSEGGSLRYTIYF.

The chain uses TRBV19 and TRBJ2-2, with TRBD2 as a possible D gene (5 bases). CDR1 is LNHDA, CDR2 SQIVND, per germline (reference sequence). V shed 6 bases and J shed 3 bases, with 11 bases lying between them. The CDR3 spans 14 residues. The CDR3 here is CASRRGGDTGELFF. CDR3 coding DNA: TGTGCCAGTAGACGGGGTGGAGACACCGGGGAGCTGTTTTTT. Together with reference TRBV19 and TRBJ2-2, the CDR3 gives the full variable domain: DGGITQSPKYLFRKEGQNVTLSCEQNLNHDAMYWYRQDPGQGLRLIYYSQIVNDFQKGDIAEGYSVSREKKESFPLTVTSAQKNPTAFYLCASRRGGDTGELFFGEGSRLTVL.

The rearrangement joins TRBV5-6 to TRBJ1-2; D is ambiguous. CDR1 SGHDT and CDR2 YYEEEE come from the germline V gene. Trimming took 2 bases from V and 0 from J, leaving 8 bases between them. This CDR3 region has 14 residues. The CDR3 DNA reads as TGTGCCAGCAGCTTCGGCGGAGCTAACTATGGCTACACCTTC. Its protein is CASSFGGANYGYTF. Using reference TRBV5-6 and TRBJ1-2 for the parts outside the CDR3, the full variable domain is DAGVTQSPTHLIKTRGQQVTLRCSPKSGHDTVSWYQQALGQGPQFIFQYYEEEERQRGNFPDRFSGHQFPNYSSELNVNALLLGDSALYLCASSFGGANYGYTFGSGTRLTVV.

This chain connects TRBV24-1 to TRBJ2-3, with TRBD1 identical over 8 bases. The length of the CDR3 is 13 residues. The J segment lost 2 bases and the V segment lost 9 bases, leaving 3 bases of the junction unmatched. CDR1 KGHDR and CDR2 SFDVKD come from the germline V gene. As DNA, the CDR3 is TGTGCCACCCGGGACAGGTCCACAGATACGCAGTATTTT. Translating it yields CATRDRSTDTQYF.